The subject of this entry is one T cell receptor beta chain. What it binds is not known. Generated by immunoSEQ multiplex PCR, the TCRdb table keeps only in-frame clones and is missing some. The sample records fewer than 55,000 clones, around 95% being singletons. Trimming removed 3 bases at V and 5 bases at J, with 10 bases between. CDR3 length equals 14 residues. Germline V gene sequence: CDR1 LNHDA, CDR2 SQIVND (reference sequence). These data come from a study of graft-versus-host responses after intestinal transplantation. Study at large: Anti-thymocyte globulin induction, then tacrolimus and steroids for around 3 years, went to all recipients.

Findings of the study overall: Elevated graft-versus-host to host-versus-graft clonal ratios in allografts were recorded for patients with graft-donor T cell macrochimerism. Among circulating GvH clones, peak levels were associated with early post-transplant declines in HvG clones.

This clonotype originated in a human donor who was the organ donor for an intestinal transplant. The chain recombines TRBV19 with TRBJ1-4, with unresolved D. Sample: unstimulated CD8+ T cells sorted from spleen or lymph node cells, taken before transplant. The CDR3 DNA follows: TGTGCCAGTAGTATCGTGATCGCCAATGAAAAACTGTTTTTT. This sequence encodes CASSIVIANEKLFF.